The 11 T cell receptor beta chains given below trace back to one sample, sequenced in a study of T cell repertoires in cytomegalovirus infection. TCRdb called the reads again in MiXCR, with one record for every CDR3 protein. The top ten hold 4.6% of the sample, which has about 200,000 distinct CDR3 sequences, roughly 9% seen once. Sequencing was done on a sample of PBMCs. These receptors were obtained from a human donor in good health (CMV status not recorded). Some clones in this sample may be carry-over from other donors' samples.

This clonotype was observed many times. This chain joins TRBV25-1 and TRBJ1-5, with D tentatively TRBD1 (5 bases). The CDR3 totals 14 residues. In germline, CDR1 is MGHDK, CDR2 SYGVNS. Between the trimmed V and J ends, which lost 4 bases and 0 bases, there was a span of 7 bases. CDR3 region: CASSGRDSNQPQHF. CDR3 in DNA: TGTGCCAGCAGTGGCAGGGATAGCAATCAGCCCCAGCATTTT.

V and J are TRBV20-1 and TRBJ1-2; 9 nucleotides match TRBD1. Trimming at V came to 5 bases and at J to 8 bases, leaving 9 bases not matched to a gene. Looked up from germline, CDR1 is DFQATT and CDR2 is SNEGSKA (reference sequence). This CDR3 contains 13 residues. The chain's CDR3 is CSALTGGSGGYTF. In nucleotides, the CDR3 is TGCAGTGCTTTGACAGGGGGATCGGGGGGCTACACCTTC.

This sequence joins TRBV10-3 and TRBJ1-1, with D perhaps TRBD1 (5 bases). In germline, CDR1 is ENHRY, CDR2 SYGVKD. V shed 6 bases and J shed 7 bases, with 12 bases lying between them. CDR3 length equals 12 residues. In DNA, the CDR3 is TGTGCCATCAGAACAACCGGGGGTGAAGCTTTCTTT. Its protein is CAIRTTGGEAFF.

This clonotype has a count of ten or more. This chain joins TRBV7-9 and TRBJ1-1, with 8 nucleotides matching TRBD1. V was clipped by 1 base and J by 4 bases; unmatched bases: 11. CDR1 is SEHNR and CDR2 is FQNEAQ in the germline V gene (reference sequence). The CDR3 length is 17 residues. The CDR3 bases are TGTGCCAGCAGCTTAGTCGGCGGGACAGGCATGGTCACTGAAGCTTTCTTT. Translation gives CASSLVGGTGMVTEAFF.

This clonotype showed up many times. The chain links TRBV7-2 to TRBJ1-3; D gene ambiguous. CDR3 size: 15 residues. Trimming removed 0 bases at V and 5 bases at J, with 11 bases between. The V gene's germline CDR1 is SGHTA and CDR2 FQGNSA. CDR3 coding DNA: TGTGCCAGCAGCTTAGCGCCACATATAAGAAACACCATATATTTT. It codes for CASSLAPHIRNTIYF.

This chain joins TRBV5-6 and TRBJ1-2; 7 nucleotides align to TRBD1. The junction had 8 bases not matched to a gene; V was cut back by 4 bases and J by 5 bases. Germline loops: CDR1 SGHDT, CDR2 YYEEEE. This CDR3 comprises 14 residues. The CDR3 protein is CASSIGQVFYGYTF. The CDR3 coding sequence is TGTGCCAGCAGCATCGGACAGGTTTTTTATGGCTACACCTTC.

This clonotype was counted at least ten times. CDR3: CASSRDGGAFEQFF. CDR3 coding DNA: TGTGCCAGTAGTCGCGACGGGGGGGCATTTGAGCAGTTCTTC. V gene TRBV19 combines with J gene TRBJ2-1; the match to TRBD2 covers 8 bases. Per the germline V gene, CDR1 is LNHDA and CDR2 is SQIVND (reference sequence). With V trimmed by 5 bases and J by 9 bases, 9 bases remained unmatched. CDR3 size: 14 residues.

This clonotype was counted only a few times. The V gene is TRBV10-3, the J gene TRBJ2-1, with D perhaps TRBD2 (6 bases). The CDR3 has 15 residues. V was shortened by 3 bases and J by 7 bases, with 16 bases between the two germline ends. Germline loops: CDR1 ENHRY, CDR2 SYGVKD. CDR3 sequence (DNA): TGTGCCATCAGTGACTCAGGACTACCCCGGAATGAGCAGTTCTTC. Encoded protein: CAISDSGLPRNEQFF.

This clonotype was picked up many times. J is TRBJ1-1 and V is TRBV28; TRBD1 matches at 9 bases. The CDR3 totals 17 residues. Trimming took 1 base from V and 1 from J; bases not matched to a gene: 7. Per germline, CDR1 MDHEN and CDR2 SYDVKM. The CDR3 DNA follows: TGTGCCAGCAGTTTATTTTGGGACAGGGAGGGGAACACTGAAGCTTTCTTT. Protein: CASSLFWDREGNTEAFF.

This clonotype was counted many times. Here the CDR3 DNA reads TGTGCCATCAGTGAGCAAGGACTAGCGACTTACGAGCAGTACTTC. This codes for CAISEQGLATYEQYF. The chain carries TRBV10-3 and TRBJ2-7; 9 bases are shared with TRBD2. The V gene's germline CDR1 is ENHRY and CDR2 SYGVKD. The CDR3 extends over 15 amino acids. The V gene end was trimmed by 2 bases and the J gene end by 4 bases; junction bases not matched to a gene: 6.

This clonotype was counted ten times or more. The chain carries TRBV7-2 and TRBJ2-2; 10 bases match TRBD2. CDR3 length equals 15 residues. The V gene end was trimmed by 5 bases and the J gene end by 7 bases; junction bases not matched to a gene: 7. CDR1 SGHTA and CDR2 FQGNSA come from the germline V gene. The CDR3 DNA sequence: TGTGCCAGCAGCCCCTCTAGCGGGGGTATCGGGGAGCTGTTTTTT. Its protein is CASSPSSGGIGELFF.